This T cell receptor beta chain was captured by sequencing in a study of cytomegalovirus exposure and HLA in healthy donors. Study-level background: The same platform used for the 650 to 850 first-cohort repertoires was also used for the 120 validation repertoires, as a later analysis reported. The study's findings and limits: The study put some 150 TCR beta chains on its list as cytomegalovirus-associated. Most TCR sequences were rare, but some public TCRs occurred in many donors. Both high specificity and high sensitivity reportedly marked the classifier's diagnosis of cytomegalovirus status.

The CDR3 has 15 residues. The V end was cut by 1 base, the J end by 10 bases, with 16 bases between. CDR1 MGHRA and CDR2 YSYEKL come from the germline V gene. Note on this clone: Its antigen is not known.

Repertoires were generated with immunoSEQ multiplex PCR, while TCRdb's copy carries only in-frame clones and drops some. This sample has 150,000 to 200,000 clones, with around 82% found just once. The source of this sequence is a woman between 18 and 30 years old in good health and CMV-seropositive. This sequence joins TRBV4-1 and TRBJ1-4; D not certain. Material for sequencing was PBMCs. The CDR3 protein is CASSQGRAVGGKLFF. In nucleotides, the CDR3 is TGCGCCAGCAGCCAAGGGAGGGCCGTAGGTGGAAAACTGTTTTTT.